This T cell receptor beta chain was retrieved from a study of response to subunit inactivated influenza vaccine. The CDR3 spans 14 residues. V was shortened by 1 base and J by 5 bases, with 10 bases between the two germline ends. Each CDR3 protein is one row after TCRdb ran MiXCR on the RT-PCR reads. Here the sample spans over 750,000 distinct CDR3 sequences, 21% being singletons. Material: PBMCs from blood, obtained more than 4 days after vaccination. This chain links TRBV12-3 or TRBV12-4 with TRBJ2-3; D is undetermined. This receptor was identified in a man aged 45-65 years who received an inactivated influenza vaccine. This CDR3 reads CASSLGQALDTQYF. The DNA for the CDR3 is TGTGCCAGCAGTTTAGGGCAGGCGTTAGATACGCAGTATTTT.